The rows below give T cell receptor beta chains drawn from one sample of a study of vaccination and CD4 T cells after COVID-19. For these receptors, no antigen is known. TCRdb ran MiXCR on the PCR reads and lists one entry per CDR3 protein. Of about 16,000 distinct CDR3 sequences listed, 57% were seen once; the top ten hold around 8.9%. The material sequenced was CD4+ T cells from blood, cultured in vitro. The receptors were sampled from a human donor who had recovered from COVID-19. Each CDR3 is given with its conserved first and last residue. The D gene is left open where the match is weak. Expanded clones get a size class; other rows say once, few or many, or leave the size out.

TRBJ2-5,few,TRBV7-2,.,CASSPDLAVETQYF,TGTGCCAGCAGCCCCGACCTTGCGGTAGAGACCCAGTACTTC
TRBJ1-2,.,TRBV20-1,.,CSARSFGRGYGYTF,TGCAGTGCTAGGAGCTTTGGCAGAGGTTATGGCTACACCTTC
TRBJ2-2,.,TRBV6-1,TRBD2,CASSGSGTSGTVTGELFF,TGTGCCAGCAGTGGCTCCGGGACTAGCGGGACAGTCACCGGGGAGCTGTTTTTT
TRBJ1-1,.,TRBV7-9,.,CASSPPGPRGTEAFF,TGTGCCAGCAGCCCCCCGGGACCCAGAGGGACTGAAGCTTTCTTT
TRBJ2-7,.,TRBV4-2,TRBD1,CASAERGQGNEQYF,TGTGCCAGCGCTGAGCGGGGACAGGGGAACGAGCAGTACTTC
TRBJ1-5,few,TRBV27,.,CASSPGINQPQHF,TGTGCCAGCAGTCCGGGGATTAATCAGCCCCAGCATTTT
TRBJ2-1,.,TRBV24-1,.,CATSAELSEQFF,TGTGCCACCAGTGCTGAGCTAAGTGAGCAGTTCTTC
TRBJ2-1,.,TRBV20-1,TRBD2,CSASRGSGRADEQFF,TGCAGTGCCTCCAGGGGTAGCGGGAGGGCCGATGAGCAGTTCTTC
TRBJ2-5,once,TRBV7-3,TRBD1,CASSRSDRGETQYF,TGTGCCAGCAGCCGATCGGACAGGGGGGAGACCCAGTACTTC
TRBJ2-7,.,TRBV19,TRBD2,CASSIEVSSGITYEQYF,TGTGCCAGTAGTATAGAGGTATCCAGCGGGATCACCTACGAGCAGTACTTC
TRBJ2-5,.,TRBV5-4,TRBD2,CASSFGLAGAHQETQYF,TGTGCCAGCAGCTTTGGCCTAGCGGGAGCCCACCAAGAGACCCAGTACTTC
TRBJ1-5,.,TRBV20-1,.,CSASEVRGRNQPQHF,TGCAGTGCTAGTGAAGTCCGGGGCCGAAATCAGCCCCAGCATTTT
TRBJ1-6,.,TRBV12-3/TRBV12-4,TRBD1,CASRPIQGYNSPLHF,TGTGCCAGCAGACCGATACAGGGGTATAATTCACCCCTCCACTTT
TRBJ1-2,.,TRBV19,.,CASSPNRLYGYTF,TGTGCCAGTAGTCCTAACAGGCTCTATGGCTACACCTTC
TRBJ1-1,.,TRBV29-1,TRBD1,CSVAGQGNTEAFF,TGCAGCGTTGCTGGACAGGGGAACACTGAAGCTTTCTTT
TRBJ1-2,few,TRBV27,TRBD1,CASSSGTGAIYGYTF,TGTGCCAGCAGTTCCGGGACAGGGGCCATCTATGGCTACACCTTC
TRBJ1-1,.,TRBV7-9,.,CASSSIGRPPDTEAFF,TGTGCCAGCAGCTCAATTGGGAGGCCTCCTGACACTGAAGCTTTCTTT
TRBJ1-2,.,TRBV5-4,TRBD1,CASGAGTGRGYTF,TGTGCCAGCGGCGCCGGGACAGGGAGGGGCTACACCTTC
TRBJ1-1,few,TRBV7-9,TRBD1,CASSVGQGESAFF,TGTGCCAGCAGCGTAGGACAGGGGGAGAGCGCTTTCTTT
TRBJ2-5,few,TRBV21-1,.,CASSKGQTQYF,TGTGCCAGCAGCAAAGGTCAGACCCAGTACTTC
TRBJ1-5,.,TRBV4-2,.,CASSQEQGGNQPQHF,TGTGCCAGCAGCCAAGAGCAGGGTGGCAATCAGCCCCAGCATTTT
TRBJ2-5,.,TRBV19,TRBD2,CASASNSGRQETQYF,TGTGCCAGCGCATCTAATAGCGGGAGGCAAGAGACCCAGTACTTC
TRBJ2-7,few,TRBV6-2/TRBV6-3,.,CASSFRDEQYF,TGTGCCAGCAGTTTCAGGGACGAGCAGTACTTC
TRBJ1-2,.,TRBV30,.,CALRDPSMDGYTF,TGTGCCTTACGGGACCCCTCGATGGATGGCTACACCTTC
TRBJ1-5,.,TRBV12-3/TRBV12-4,.,CASSSGNQPQHF,TGTGCCAGCAGTTCGGGTAATCAGCCCCAGCATTTT
TRBJ2-2,.,TRBV11-3,.,CASSSGTTFNTGELFF,TGTGCCAGCAGTTCCGGGACGACCTTTAACACCGGGGAGCTGTTTTTT
TRBJ2-7,once,TRBV9,.,CASSVEGRSYEQYF,TGTGCCAGCAGCGTAGAAGGACGGTCCTACGAGCAGTACTTC
TRBJ1-2,once,TRBV4-2,.,CASSQETEVYGYTF,TGTGCCAGCAGCCAAGAGACAGAGGTCTATGGCTACACCTTC
TRBJ1-1,.,TRBV19,TRBD1,CASSRDSTEAFF,TGTGCCAGTAGCCGGGACAGCACTGAAGCTTTCTTT
TRBJ2-1,.,TRBV27,.,CASSLGGTEQFF,TGTGCCAGCAGTTTGGGTGGGACAGAGCAGTTCTTC
TRBJ1-2,.,TRBV18,.,CASSPLADQGEGYTF,TGTGCCAGCTCACCACTGGCGGATCAAGGGGAGGGCTACACCTTC
TRBJ2-3,.,TRBV10-3,.,CAIRRGTDTQYF,TGTGCCATCAGAAGAGGTACAGATACGCAGTATTTT
TRBJ1-2,.,TRBV20-1,.,CSAGVRYGYTF,TGCAGTGCGGGAGTTCGCTATGGCTACACCTTC
TRBJ1-4,.,TRBV20-1,.,CSARRGFGGLFF,TGCAGTGCTAGACGGGGGTTTGGGGGACTGTTTTTT
TRBJ2-1,.,TRBV30,.,CASNPMLPIEQFF,TGTGCCTCGAACCCAATGCTCCCCATAGAGCAGTTCTTC
TRBJ1-5,few,TRBV7-2,.,CASSFRHNQPQHF,TGTGCCAGCAGCTTCCGTCACAATCAGCCCCAGCATTTT
TRBJ1-6,few,TRBV6-1,.,CASSDMIRGLSPLHF,TGTGCCAGCAGTGATATGATCAGGGGATTATCACCCCTCCACTTT
TRBJ1-1,.,TRBV7-8,TRBD1,CASSIRQGGGTEAFF,TGTGCCAGCAGCATTCGACAGGGAGGGGGCACTGAAGCTTTCTTT
TRBJ2-7,.,TRBV14,.,CASSPRGMQEQYF,TGTGCCAGCAGCCCCCGTGGGATGCAAGAGCAGTACTTC
TRBJ1-5,.,TRBV2,.,CASSPPGGNQPQHF,TGTGCCAGCAGTCCACCAGGAGGAAATCAGCCCCAGCATTTT
TRBJ1-2,.,TRBV27,TRBD1,CASSRLGGPPGGYGYTF,TGTGCCAGCAGCCGACTTGGTGGGCCCCCAGGGGGATATGGCTACACCTTC
TRBJ2-1,few,TRBV27,.,CATARGSMSSYNEQFF,TGTGCCACCGCCAGAGGAAGTATGAGCTCCTACAATGAGCAGTTCTTC
TRBJ2-7,.,TRBV11-3,.,CASSLTRYAPYEQYF,TGTGCCAGCAGCCTTACCCGATACGCCCCCTACGAGCAGTACTTC
TRBJ1-5,.,TRBV28,TRBD1,CASSHRQGQHF,TGTGCCAGCAGCCATAGACAGGGCCAGCATTTT
TRBJ2-7,.,TRBV7-9,.,CASSFNRDTYEQYF,TGTGCCAGCAGCTTCAACAGGGATACATACGAGCAGTACTTC
TRBJ1-1,.,TRBV5-4,TRBD1,CASSLTGSQTEAFF,TGTGCCAGCAGCCTGACAGGGAGTCAGACTGAAGCTTTCTTT
TRBJ1-5,.,TRBV6-5,.,CASSYTTGSNQPQHF,TGTGCCAGCAGTTACACAACAGGGAGCAATCAGCCCCAGCATTTT
TRBJ2-7,once,TRBV19,TRBD2,CASSIQRTSGYEQYF,TGTGCCAGTAGTATACAGCGGACTAGCGGATACGAGCAGTACTTC
TRBJ2-2,.,TRBV7-3,.,CASSPRVIYTGELFF,TGTGCCAGCAGCCCCAGGGTAATCTACACCGGGGAGCTGTTTTTT
TRBJ2-7,.,TRBV7-2,TRBD2,CASSLATIGSGRITYEQYF,TGTGCCAGCAGCTTAGCGACAATCGGGAGCGGGAGAATTACCTACGAGCAGTACTTC
TRBJ2-7,.,TRBV20-1,.,CSAFPLGGGKGEQYF,TGCAGTGCGTTTCCTCTGGGGGGTGGGAAGGGCGAGCAGTACTTC
TRBJ2-5,.,TRBV6-2/TRBV6-3,TRBD1,CASNRDRQETQYF,TGTGCCAGCAACCGGGACAGGCAAGAGACCCAGTACTTC
TRBJ2-1,.,TRBV4-1,TRBD2,CASSRLAGQANEQFF,TGCGCCAGCAGCCGGCTAGCGGGTCAGGCCAATGAGCAGTTCTTC
TRBJ2-1,.,TRBV7-6,.,CASSLSYYNEQFF,TGTGCCAGCAGCCTATCCTACTACAATGAGCAGTTCTTC
TRBJ1-1,.,TRBV5-1,TRBD1,CASSWGPTGGANTEAFF,TGCGCCAGCAGCTGGGGACCCACAGGGGGCGCGAACACTGAAGCTTTCTTT
TRBJ1-2,.,TRBV12-3/TRBV12-4,.,CASTLGPANYGYTF,TGTGCCAGCACCCTAGGTCCAGCCAACTATGGCTACACCTTC
TRBJ1-3,.,TRBV6-1,.,CASSPLGGSGNTIYF,TGTGCCAGCAGTCCCCTCGGTGGGTCTGGAAACACCATATATTTT
TRBJ1-5,.,TRBV2,.,CASSPDPGKGQPQHF,TGTGCCAGCAGCCCCGATCCCGGGAAAGGTCAGCCCCAGCATTTT
TRBJ2-7,.,TRBV5-4,TRBD1,CASSVPGQGHEQYF,TGTGCCAGCAGCGTACCGGGACAGGGCCACGAGCAGTACTTC